This TCR beta chain was documented in a study of T cells after yellow fever vaccination. Study in general: Fractions of low cell number were prepared using SMART-Seq v4 Ultra Low Input. Points from the study as a whole: Booster samples showed a return of most primary-vaccination clones (roughly 96% CD4, approximately 85% CD8).

TCRdb re-derived calls from the 5' RACE reads in MiXCR, one entry per CDR3 protein. Here the sample spans about 130,000 distinct CDR3 sequences, roughly 9% being singletons. This clonotype was counted only a few times. Its target is not known. V was trimmed by 1 base and J by 4 bases, leaving 29 bases between them. The V gene's germline CDR1 is LGHNA and CDR2 YSLEER. The CDR3 runs 21 residues. The V call is TRBV4-3, the J call TRBJ1-5; D unclear. Sequencing used CD8+ T cells sorted from PBMCs, obtained on the day of the yellow fever booster vaccination. The clonotype originates from a young man who received the YFV17D yellow fever vaccine. The DNA of the CDR3 is TGCGCCAGCAGCCAAGTCCCTATCCGGGGAGCAAACATAAATAGAAATCAGCCCCAGCATTTT. The encoded protein is CASSQVPIRGANINRNQPQHF.